One sample yielded the 14 T cell receptor beta chains listed below, sequenced in a study of vaccination and CD4 T cells after COVID-19. Regarding treatment: roughly nine-day PBMC culture with coronavirus spike peptide pools or control peptides (ViraFEST assay). These receptors' targets are unknown. An Oncomine TCR Beta short-read assay was used to sequence the DNA from cultured CD4+ T cells. TCRdb passed the PCR reads through MiXCR, listing each CDR3 protein once. The sample holds about 25,000 distinct CDR3 sequences; 45% to 50% are singletons and the top ten take under 6.5%. The sample comprised CD4+ T cells from blood, cultured in vitro. The source of these receptors is a human donor who had recovered from COVID-19.

The chain is built from TRBV27 and TRBJ2-5, with TRBD2 matching 9 bases. V was clipped by 3 bases and J by 6 bases; unmatched bases: 11. This CDR3 is built from 16 residues. Germline CDR1 reads MNHEY; CDR2 reads SMNVEV (reference sequence). CDR3 in amino acids: CASSFVFSGGTKTQYF. The CDR3 DNA reads TGTGCCAGCAGTTTCGTATTTAGCGGGGGCACAAAGACCCAGTACTTC.

The chain links TRBV27 to TRBJ2-3, with TRBD1 matching 12 bases. Trimming cost V 3 bases and J 3 bases; bases outside gene matches: 7. The CDR3 is made up of 17 amino acids. Per germline, CDR1 MNHEY and CDR2 SMNVEV (reference sequence). CDR3 region: CASSFRGQGAGTDTQYF. CDR3 DNA: TGTGCCAGCAGTTTTCGGGGACAGGGGGCAGGAACAGATACGCAGTATTTT.

This chain joins TRBV18 and TRBJ1-1; D remains unclear. CDR3 size: 14 residues. V was trimmed by 4 bases and J by 1 base, leaving 10 bases between them. Looked up from germline, CDR1 is KGHSH and CDR2 is LQKENI. The CDR3 region is CASSQKDGNTEAFF. CDR3 sequence (DNA): TGTGCCAGCTCACAGAAGGACGGGAACACTGAAGCTTTCTTT.

The sample holds a few counts of this clonotype. This chain connects TRBV29-1 to TRBJ1-2, with D maybe TRBD1 (6 bases). The ends were cut back, 5 bases at V and 0 bases at J, with 16 bases in the middle. The CDR3 is 15 amino acids. Germline CDR1 SQVTM, CDR2 ANQGSEA. DNA for the CDR3: TGCAGCGTTTCTACGGACAGAGCAGCTAACTATGGCTACACCTTC. Protein sequence: CSVSTDRAANYGYTF.

The chain employs TRBV20-1 and TRBJ2-7, with unresolved D. The CDR3 loop spans 11 amino acids. CDR1 DFQATT and CDR2 SNEGSKA come from the germline V gene (reference sequence). V gave up 2 bases and J gave up 8 bases, with 10 bases separating them. The CDR3: CSARTPAKQYF. In DNA form, the CDR3 reads TGCAGTGCTAGAACTCCCGCGAAGCAGTACTTC.

The chain has TRBV4-1 and TRBJ2-7, with D perhaps TRBD2 (6 bases). The CDR3 is made up of 17 amino acids. Germline V gene sequence: CDR1 MGHRA, CDR2 YSYEKL. Trimming removed 0 bases at V and 4 bases at J, with 19 bases between. The CDR3 DNA reads as TGCGCCAGCAGCCAAGATAGGGAGGCGCGCACGGCGTACGAGCAGTACTTC. Encoded protein: CASSQDREARTAYEQYF.

This chain uses TRBV30 with TRBJ1-6; D call uncertain. The CDR3 sequence is 15 residues long. The V gene lost 0 bases and the J gene lost 6 bases, with 12 bases spanning the gap. CDR1 and CDR2 (germline): GTSNPN, SVGIG (reference sequence). This CDR3 reads CAWSVRGGINSPLHF. The CDR3, as DNA: TGTGCCTGGAGTGTACGAGGAGGTATTAATTCACCCCTCCACTTT.

This clonotype has just a few counts. The J gene is TRBJ1-5, the V gene TRBV11-2; D uncertain. CDR3 length equals 13 residues. Trimming left V 6 bases short and J 7 bases short, with 13 bases between. Germline V gene sequence: CDR1 SGHAT, CDR2 FQNNGV. The CDR3 reads CASSLSWEQPQHF. The CDR3 DNA reads as TGTGCCAGCAGTTTAAGTTGGGAACAGCCCCAGCATTTT.

The V and J genes are TRBV19 and TRBJ1-4, with a possible D match to TRBD1 (5 bases). Per germline, CDR1 LNHDA and CDR2 SQIVND (reference sequence). CDR3 length: 16 residues. The V and J ends lost 7 bases and 6 bases respectively, with 21 bases between them. CDR3 DNA sequence: TGTGCCAGTAAGGCAGGGAGGCCGGGCGGGCATGAAAAACTGTTTTTT. Translated, it gives CASKAGRPGGHEKLFF.

This clonotype was recorded a few times. The J gene is TRBJ2-7, the V gene TRBV4-3; 9 bases line up with TRBD1. The germline V gene has CDR1 LGHNA and CDR2 YSLEER. The V and J ends lost 1 base and 3 bases, in that order; junction bases with no gene match: 10. The CDR3 contains 17 residues. The CDR3 reads CASSQGLSGQGVYEQYF. The CDR3 coding sequence is TGCGCCAGCAGCCAAGGATTATCGGGACAGGGTGTCTACGAGCAGTACTTC.

The chain couples TRBV7-2 to TRBJ1-5; D not certain. From germline, CDR1 is SGHTA and CDR2 FQGNSA. Trimming cost V 3 bases and J 5 bases, with 8 bases left between them. CDR3 size: 13 residues. CDR3 sequence (DNA): TGTGCCAGCAGCTTTCGGCACGATCAGCCCCAGCATTTT. This sequence encodes CASSFRHDQPQHF.

The chain carries TRBV7-9 and TRBJ2-5; TRBD1 matches at 7 bases. The CDR3 has 15 residues. Germline V gene data show CDR1 as SEHNR and CDR2 as FQNEAQ (reference sequence). J gave up 2 bases and V 2 bases, and 5 bases lay outside the gene matches. CDR3 sequence reads: CASSLLGQVQETQYF. The CDR3 DNA reads as TGTGCCAGCAGCTTATTAGGACAGGTACAAGAGACCCAGTACTTC.

This clonotype was found once. The V and J genes are TRBV29-1 and TRBJ1-3; D is ambiguous. The CDR3 length is 13 residues. Between the trimmed V and J ends, which lost 5 bases and 0 bases, there was a span of 8 bases. Looked up from germline, CDR1 is SQVTM and CDR2 is ANQGSEA. The CDR3 loop is CSVMTGSGNTIYF. CDR3 in DNA: TGCAGCGTTATGACGGGCTCTGGAAACACCATATATTTT.

On this clonotype itself: This could be a read error, since a much larger clone is one nucleotide away. This rearrangement joins TRBV7-2 to TRBJ2-7; D unresolved. Germline lookup yields CDR1 SGHTA and CDR2 FQGNSA. Between the trimmed V and J ends, which lost 3 bases and 9 bases, there was a span of 12 bases. CDR3 length: 12 residues. The DNA of the CDR3 is TGTGCCAGCAGCTTCTCAGGAAACGGGCAGTACTTC. Its protein product is CASSFSGNGQYF.